This T cell receptor beta chain was observed in a study of OX40 agonist ivuxolimab in advanced cancers. The assay was immunoSEQ multiplex PCR, and TCRdb's table has in-frame clones only and misses some. The sample consists of about 55,000 clones, 88% of them appearing once. Sequenced material: CD4+ or CD8+ T cells sorted from blood, taken in a trial of the OX40 agonist ivuxolimab. This TCR was sampled from an adult with an advanced solid tumor such as melanoma, head and neck, liver or kidney cancer.

The CDR3 sequence is CASSHRTSGYNEQFF. In nucleotides, the CDR3 is TGCGCCAGCAGTCACCGGACTAGCGGTTACAATGAGCAGTTCTTC. The chain links TRBV10-1 to TRBJ2-1, with 10 bases fitting TRBD2. V lost 5 bases, J lost 4 bases, and 5 bases stayed unmatched. CDR1 is WNHNN and CDR2 is SYGVQD in the germline V gene (reference sequence). The CDR3 runs to 15 residues.